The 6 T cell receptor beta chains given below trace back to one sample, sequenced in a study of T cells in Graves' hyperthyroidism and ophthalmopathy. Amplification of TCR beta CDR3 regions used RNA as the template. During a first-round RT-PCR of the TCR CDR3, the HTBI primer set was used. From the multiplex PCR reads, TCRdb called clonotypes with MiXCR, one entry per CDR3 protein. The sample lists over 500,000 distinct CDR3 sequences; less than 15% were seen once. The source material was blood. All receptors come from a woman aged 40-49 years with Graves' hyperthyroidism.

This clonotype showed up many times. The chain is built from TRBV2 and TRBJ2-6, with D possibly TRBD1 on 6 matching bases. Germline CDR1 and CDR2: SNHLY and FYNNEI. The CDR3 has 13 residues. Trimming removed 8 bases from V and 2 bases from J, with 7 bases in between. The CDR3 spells CASRTAGANVLTF. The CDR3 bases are TGTGCCAGCCGGACAGCTGGGGCCAACGTCCTGACTTTC.

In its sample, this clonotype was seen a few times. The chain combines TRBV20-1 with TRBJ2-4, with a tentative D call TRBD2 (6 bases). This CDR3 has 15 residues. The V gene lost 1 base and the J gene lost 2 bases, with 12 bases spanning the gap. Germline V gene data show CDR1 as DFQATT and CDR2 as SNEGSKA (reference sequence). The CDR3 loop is CSARGWGGTKNIQYF. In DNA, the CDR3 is TGCAGTGCTAGAGGATGGGGAGGTACCAAAAACATTCAGTACTTC.

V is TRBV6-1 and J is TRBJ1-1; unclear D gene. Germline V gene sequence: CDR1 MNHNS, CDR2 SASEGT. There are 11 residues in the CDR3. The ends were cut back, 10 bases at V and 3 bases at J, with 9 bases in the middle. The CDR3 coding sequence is TGTGCCACGCGCCTGGACACTGAAGCTTTCTTT. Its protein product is CATRLDTEAFF.

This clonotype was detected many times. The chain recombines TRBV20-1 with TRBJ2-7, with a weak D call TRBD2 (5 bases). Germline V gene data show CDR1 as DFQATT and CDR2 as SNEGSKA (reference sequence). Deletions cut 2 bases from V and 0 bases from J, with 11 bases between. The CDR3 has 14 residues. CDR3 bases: TGCAGTGCTAGAAGCCTGAGCGGCTCCTACGAGCAGTACTTC. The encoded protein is CSARSLSGSYEQYF.

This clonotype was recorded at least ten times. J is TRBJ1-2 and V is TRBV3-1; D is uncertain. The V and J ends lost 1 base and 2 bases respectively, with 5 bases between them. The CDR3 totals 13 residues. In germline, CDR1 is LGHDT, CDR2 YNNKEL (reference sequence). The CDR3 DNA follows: TGTGCCAGCAGCCAAGCCGGGAACTATGGCTACACCTTC. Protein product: CASSQAGNYGYTF.

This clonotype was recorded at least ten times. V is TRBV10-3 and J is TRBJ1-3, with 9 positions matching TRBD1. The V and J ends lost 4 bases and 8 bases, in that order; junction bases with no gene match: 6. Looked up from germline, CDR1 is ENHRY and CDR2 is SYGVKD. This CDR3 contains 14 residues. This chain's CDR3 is CAISADRGRDTIYF. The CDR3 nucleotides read TGTGCCATCAGTGCGGACAGGGGAAGGGACACCATATATTTT.